Listed below are T cell receptor beta chains from one sample, sequenced in a study of T-cell reconstitution after alpha-beta-depleted transplantation in children. TCRdb called the PCR reads again in MiXCR, with one record for every CDR3 protein. The data contain around 410,000 distinct CDR3 sequences, about a tenth of them singletons. Here the sequenced sample was PBMCs from the stem cell graft donor, taken from the stem cell graft. The receptors were gathered from a human donor who donated a stem cell graft to a child with acute myeloid leukemia. The CDR3 runs from the conserved cysteine through the conserved F or W. Each record gives: V gene, D gene, J gene, clone size, CDR3 protein, CDR3 DNA. D genes are given only for firm matches. Some rows have no size entry. The others give once, few or many, or a class for an expanded clone.

TRBV7-2	.	TRBJ1-4	.	CASSPSRRATNEKLFF	TGTGCCAGCAGCCCCTCGAGAAGGGCAACTAATGAAAAACTGTTTTTT
TRBV10-3	TRBD2	TRBJ2-1	many	CAISESFTSVHNEQFF	TGTGCCATCAGTGAGTCGTTTACTAGCGTTCACAATGAGCAGTTCTTC
TRBV5-1	TRBD2	TRBJ2-2	few	CASSQSLAGGPMTGELFF	TGCGCCAGCAGCCAAAGTCTAGCGGGGGGGCCTATGACCGGGGAGCTGTTTTTT
TRBV4-1	TRBD1	TRBJ1-2	few	CASNTGGAGDYGYTF	TGCGCCAGCAATACAGGGGGCGCTGGGGACTATGGCTACACCTTC
TRBV30	.	TRBJ2-7	.	CAWSVPLGLNYEQYF	TGTGCCTGGAGTGTACCCCTGGGACTCAACTACGAGCAGTACTTC
TRBV7-2	.	TRBJ2-7	.	CASSFNQNRAYEQYF	TGTGCCAGCAGCTTCAACCAGAATAGAGCCTACGAGCAGTACTTC
TRBV12-3/TRBV12-4	TRBD2	TRBJ2-1	.	CASFRDYTLNEQFF	TGTGCCAGCTTCCGGGACTATACTTTAAATGAGCAGTTCTTC
TRBV6-2/TRBV6-3	.	TRBJ2-5	few	CASSYSFGGTVQETQYF	TGTGCCAGCAGTTACTCGTTCGGCGGAACAGTACAAGAGACCCAGTACTTC
TRBV6-2/TRBV6-3	.	TRBJ2-1	few	CAVGREQFF	TGTGCCGTCGGTCGTGAGCAGTTCTTC
TRBV12-1	.	TRBJ1-2	many	CASSSISRVSNYGYTF	TGTGCCAGCAGCTCCATCAGCCGGGTGTCTAACTATGGCTACACCTTC
TRBV5-6	TRBD2	TRBJ2-5	many	CASSFPVAGGKETQYF	TGTGCCAGCAGCTTCCCCGTAGCGGGAGGCAAAGAGACCCAGTACTTC
TRBV5-6	.	TRBJ2-7	few	CASSLVGQLVYEQYF	TGTGCCAGCAGCTTGGTCGGACAACTAGTTTACGAGCAGTACTTC
TRBV24-1	TRBD1	TRBJ1-2	.	CATSDADRAERYYGYTF	TGTGCCACCAGTGACGCTGACAGGGCAGAACGATACTATGGCTACACCTTC
TRBV12-3/TRBV12-4	TRBD1	TRBJ1-2	.	CASSTTGQGMGGYTF	TGTGCCAGCAGTACGACAGGACAGGGTATGGGTGGCTACACCTTC
TRBV18	.	TRBJ2-5	few	CASSPSFRETQYF	TGTGCCAGCTCACCAAGTTTTCGAGAGACCCAGTACTTC
TRBV5-6	.	TRBJ2-1	.	CASSFGVENNEQFF	TGTGCCAGCAGCTTCGGGGTCGAAAACAATGAGCAGTTCTTC
TRBV5-1	TRBD1	TRBJ2-2	few	CASRPTGGYTGELFF	TGCGCCAGCAGACCTACAGGGGGGTACACCGGGGAGCTGTTTTTT
TRBV5-5	.	TRBJ2-1	many	CASSSGRGFYNEQFF	TGTGCCAGCAGCAGCGGGCGGGGATTCTACAATGAGCAGTTCTTC
TRBV20-1	TRBD2	TRBJ2-5	.	CSAKTGGPSMYQETQYF	TGCAGTGCTAAGACGGGAGGGCCTTCTATGTACCAAGAGACCCAGTACTTC
TRBV20-1	.	TRBJ2-3	few	CSARDRFGTDTQYF	TGCAGTGCAAGAGACAGGTTCGGGACAGATACGCAGTATTTT
TRBV20-1	.	TRBJ2-2	many	CSASSGAVPGELFF	TGCAGTGCTAGTTCGGGGGCGGTCCCCGGGGAGCTGTTTTTT
TRBV7-2	.	TRBJ2-3	many	CASSFMMGTQYF	TGTGCCAGCAGCTTTATGATGGGCACGCAGTATTTT
TRBV4-2	TRBD1	TRBJ2-3	.	CASSLKTGGSDTQYF	TGTGCCAGCAGCCTTAAGACAGGGGGCTCGGATACGCAGTATTTT
TRBV6-1	.	TRBJ1-1	.	CASRDWANTEAFF	TGTGCCAGCAGGGACTGGGCGAACACTGAAGCTTTCTTT
TRBV18	TRBD1	TRBJ2-1	few	CASSPTNRDRVTKGQFF	TGTGCCAGCTCACCAACAAACCGGGACAGGGTCACAAAGGGGCAGTTCTTC
TRBV15	.	TRBJ2-1	.	CATSTANWNEEFF	TGTGCCACCAGCACAGCAAATTGGAATGAGGAGTTCTTC
TRBV7-8	.	TRBJ2-5	.	CASSWAGYQETQYF	TGTGCCAGCAGCTGGGCAGGGTATCAAGAGACCCAGTACTTC
TRBV12-3/TRBV12-4	.	TRBJ2-1	few	CASGTINEQFF	TGTGCCAGCGGGACGATCAATGAGCAGTTCTTC
TRBV12-3/TRBV12-4	.	TRBJ1-4	many	CASKRQVQEKLFF	TGTGCCAGCAAGAGACAGGTCCAGGAAAAACTGTTTTTT
TRBV5-1	.	TRBJ2-5	.	CASSKTREETQYF	TGCGCCAGCAGCAAAACTAGGGAAGAGACCCAGTACTTC
TRBV10-3	TRBD2	TRBJ2-1	many	CAISDREGPQFF	TGTGCCATCAGTGATCGGGAGGGACCCCAGTTCTTC
TRBV12-3/TRBV12-4	TRBD1	TRBJ2-7	.	CASSPRQGSYEQYF	TGTGCCAGCAGTCCTAGACAGGGGTCCTACGAGCAGTACTTC
TRBV29-1	TRBD2	TRBJ2-3	.	CSVEPSSGGADTQYF	TGCAGCGTTGAACCGTCTAGCGGGGGCGCAGATACGCAGTATTTT
TRBV7-9	TRBD1	TRBJ2-5	.	CASSLQGGRETQYF	TGTGCCAGCAGCTTACAAGGGGGCCGGGAGACCCAGTACTTC
TRBV3-1	TRBD1	TRBJ2-5	few	CASSNTGQGRETQYF	TGTGCCAGCAGCAACACTGGACAGGGGAGAGAGACCCAGTACTTC
TRBV5-1	TRBD2	TRBJ2-1	.	CASSLYAGVSSEQFF	TGCGCCAGCAGCTTGTATGCGGGGGTTAGTAGTGAGCAGTTCTTC
TRBV30	TRBD2	TRBJ2-1	.	CAWSWLAGNYNEQFF	TGTGCCTGGAGTTGGTTAGCGGGGAATTACAATGAGCAGTTCTTC
TRBV30	.	TRBJ1-1	.	CAWSVKSLAFF	TGTGCCTGGAGTGTGAAAAGCTTGGCTTTCTTT
TRBV10-1	.	TRBJ2-2	once	CASSESTVWNTGELFF	TGCGCCAGCAGTGAGTCGACAGTCTGGAACACCGGGGAGCTGTTTTTT
TRBV6-5	TRBD2	TRBJ2-5	many	CASSYSSRLAGVQETQYF	TGTGCCAGCAGTTACTCGTCTCGCCTAGCGGGAGTTCAAGAGACCCAGTACTTC
TRBV11-1	TRBD1	TRBJ2-1	.	CASSRQQGAVNEQFF	TGTGCCAGCAGCCGACAACAGGGGGCTGTCAATGAGCAGTTCTTC
TRBV7-2	.	TRBJ1-5	.	CASSPPGGSNQPQHF	TGTGCCAGCAGCCCCCCCGGTGGTAGCAATCAGCCCCAGCATTTT
TRBV18	.	TRBJ2-4	.	CASSPGEGSKNIQYF	TGTGCCAGCTCACCAGGCGAGGGTTCCAAAAACATTCAGTACTTC
TRBV7-9	TRBD1	TRBJ1-2	few	CASSFTGGKNYGYTF	TGTGCCAGCAGCTTTACAGGGGGAAAGAACTATGGCTACACCTTC
TRBV4-3	.	TRBJ2-4	.	CASSQEPLAKNIHYF	TGCGCCAGCAGCCAAGAGCCACTAGCCAAAAACATTCATTACTTC
TRBV5-1	.	TRBJ2-5	many	CASSSAETQYF	TGTGCCAGCAGTTCTGCCGAGACCCAGTACTTC
TRBV5-1	TRBD2	TRBJ2-7	few	CASSLGSSGRPYEQYF	TGCGCCAGCAGCTTGGGTTCCAGCGGGAGACCCTACGAGCAGTACTTC
TRBV4-1	TRBD2	TRBJ2-1	many	CASSLETSGASSYNEQFF	TGCGCCAGCAGCCTCGAGACTAGCGGGGCAAGCTCCTACAATGAGCAGTTCTTC
TRBV7-2	.	TRBJ2-4	.	CASSLWGGGENIQYF	TGTGCCAGCAGCTTATGGGGAGGGGGGGAAAACATTCAGTACTTC
TRBV6-1	.	TRBJ2-2	.	CASGRESNTGELFF	TGTGCCAGCGGCCGTGAGTCCAACACCGGGGAGCTGTTTTTT
TRBV24-1	TRBD1	TRBJ2-1	.	CATSDPGTGRDEQFF	TGTGCCACCAGTGATCCGGGGACAGGGCGGGATGAGCAGTTCTTC
TRBV5-1	.	TRBJ2-5	few	CASSFHETQYF	TGCGCCAGCAGCTTTCACGAGACCCAGTACTTC
TRBV7-8	.	TRBJ2-1	.	CASSLHALQTLFVNEQFF	TGTGCCAGCAGCTTACATGCTCTACAGACCCTCTTTGTGAATGAGCAGTTCTTC